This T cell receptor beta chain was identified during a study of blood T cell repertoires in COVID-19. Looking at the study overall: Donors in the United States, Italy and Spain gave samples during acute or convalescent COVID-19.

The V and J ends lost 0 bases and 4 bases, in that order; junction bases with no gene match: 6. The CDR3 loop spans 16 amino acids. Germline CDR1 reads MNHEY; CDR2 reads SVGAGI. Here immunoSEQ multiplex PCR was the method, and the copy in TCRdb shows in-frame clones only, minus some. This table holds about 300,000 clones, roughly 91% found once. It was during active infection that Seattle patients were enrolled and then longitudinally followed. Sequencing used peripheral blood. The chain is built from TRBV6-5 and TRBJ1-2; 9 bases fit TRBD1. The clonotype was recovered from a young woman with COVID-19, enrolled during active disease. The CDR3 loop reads CASSYSYRGLGYGYTF. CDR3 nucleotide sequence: TGTGCCAGCAGTTACTCATACAGGGGGCTGGGCTATGGCTACACCTTC.